This T cell receptor (beta chain) was sequenced for a study of T cells in Graves' hyperthyroidism and ophthalmopathy. Amplification of TCR beta CDR3 regions used RNA as the template. The study used the HTBI primer set for a first-round RT-PCR of the TCR CDR3. MiXCR, run by TCRdb on the multiplex PCR reads, gives a single entry per CDR3 protein. The table lists around 450,000 distinct CDR3 sequences, approximately 15% of them singletons. As to this clonotype: Its antigen is still unknown.

From more than 9.5 ml of fresh peripheral blood, PBMCs were isolated. Study-wide results and limits: Before onset, ophthalmopathy was predicted by the model a median around 6 months earlier.

Specimen: blood. The source is a woman aged 18-29 years with Graves' hyperthyroidism.

CDR3: CASSLVGANEKLFF. The CDR3 nucleotides read TGTGCCAGCAGCCTAGTCGGGGCTAATGAAAAACTGTTTTTT. The chain uses TRBV3-1 and TRBJ1-4; unclear D gene. The CDR3 length is 14 residues. Germline V gene lookup returns CDR1 LGHDT and CDR2 YNNKEL (reference sequence). The ends were cut back, 4 bases at V and 3 bases at J, with 9 bases in the middle. Together with reference TRBV3-1 and TRBJ1-4, the CDR3 gives the full variable domain: DTAVSQTPKYLVTQMGNDKSIKCEQNLGHDTMYWYKQDSKKFLKIMFSYNNKELIINETVPNRFSPKSPDKAHLNLHINSLELGDSAVYFCASSLVGANEKLFFGSGTQLSVL.